The clone carrying this T cell receptor (beta chain) has only one observation. Using immunoSEQ multiplex PCR, the repertoire was profiled, and TCRdb retains in-frame clones only, with some absent. The table records 100,000 to 150,000 clones, approximately 91% of them present only once. The entry originates in a study of T cell responses to AZD1222 COVID-19 vaccine. The source of this sequence is an adult who received the AZD1222 COVID-19 vaccine. The source was peripheral blood, collected 28 days after the second AZD1222 dose.

CDR3 nucleotides: TGCAGTGCCAGGGGGTTCGATGAGCAGTTCTTC. Protein sequence: CSARGFDEQFF. The chain recombines TRBV20-1 with TRBJ2-1, with TRBD1 identical over 7 bases. CDR3 size: 11 residues. The germline gives CDR1 DFQATT, CDR2 SNEGSKA (reference sequence). The V gene end was trimmed by 6 bases and the J gene end by 8 bases; junction bases not matched to a gene: 4.